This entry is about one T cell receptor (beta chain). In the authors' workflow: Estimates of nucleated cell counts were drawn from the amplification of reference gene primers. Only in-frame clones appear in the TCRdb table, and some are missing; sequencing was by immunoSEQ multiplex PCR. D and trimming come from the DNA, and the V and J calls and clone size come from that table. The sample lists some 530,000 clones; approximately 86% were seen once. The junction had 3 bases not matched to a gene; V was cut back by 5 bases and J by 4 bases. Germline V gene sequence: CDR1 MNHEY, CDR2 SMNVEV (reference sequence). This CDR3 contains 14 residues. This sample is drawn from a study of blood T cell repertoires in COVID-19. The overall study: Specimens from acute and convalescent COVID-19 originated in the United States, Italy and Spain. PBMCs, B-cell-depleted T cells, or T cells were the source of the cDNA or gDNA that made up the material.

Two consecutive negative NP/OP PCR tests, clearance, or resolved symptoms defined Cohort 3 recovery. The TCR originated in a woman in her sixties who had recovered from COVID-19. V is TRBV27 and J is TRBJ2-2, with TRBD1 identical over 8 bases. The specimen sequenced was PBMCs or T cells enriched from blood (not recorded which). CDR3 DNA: TGTGCCAGCAGTCCAGGGACAGGCACCGGGGAGCTGTTTTTT. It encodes CASSPGTGTGELFF.